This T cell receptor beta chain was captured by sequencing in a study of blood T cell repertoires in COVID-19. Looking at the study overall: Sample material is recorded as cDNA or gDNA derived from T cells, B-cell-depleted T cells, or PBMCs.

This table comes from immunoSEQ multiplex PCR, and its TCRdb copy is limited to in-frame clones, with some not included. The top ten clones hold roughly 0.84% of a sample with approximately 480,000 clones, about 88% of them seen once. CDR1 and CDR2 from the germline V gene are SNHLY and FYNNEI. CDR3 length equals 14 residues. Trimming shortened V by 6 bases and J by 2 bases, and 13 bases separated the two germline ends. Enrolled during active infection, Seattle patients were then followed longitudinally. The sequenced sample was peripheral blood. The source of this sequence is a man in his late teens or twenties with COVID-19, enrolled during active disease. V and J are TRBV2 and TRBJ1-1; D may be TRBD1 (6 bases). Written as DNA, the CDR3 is TGTGCCAGCAGAACGGACAGTTCTAACACTGAAGCTTTCTTT. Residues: CASRTDSSNTEAFF.